These 5 T cell receptor beta chains came from one sample sequenced in a study of blood T cell repertoires in COVID-19 (dated by TCRdb to 2020 to 2022). Libraries came from the immunoSEQ multiplex PCR assay. What TCRdb holds here is the immuneACCESS table cut down to in-frame rearrangements. Part of the clones is not present; checked against another copy, under half of the missing clones reflect an unresolved V gene, and the others are unexplained. For this sample the table gives more than 90,000 clones, of which roughly 90% were detected only once. The top ten clonotypes cover approximately 8.7% of the sample. Source material: peripheral blood. Source of these receptors: a man in his 70s who had recovered from COVID-19.

The chain is built from TRBV2 and TRBJ2-7; 11 nucleotides match TRBD1. CDR1 is SNHLY and CDR2 is FYNNEI in the germline V gene. The CDR3 is 14 residues long. V was clipped by 3 bases and J by 8 bases; unmatched bases: 6. As DNA, the CDR3 is TGTGCCAGCAGTGAGGGGACAGGGGGTTTGAAGCAGTACTTC. This encodes CASSEGTGGLKQYF. The whole variable domain, remainder taken from reference TRBV2 and TRBJ2-7, is EPEVTQTPSHQVTQMGQEVILRCVPISNHLYFYWYRQILGQKVEFLVSFYNNEISEKSEIFDDQFSVERPDGSNFTLKIRSTKLEDSAMYFCASSEGTGGLKQYFGPGTRLTVT.

This clone was found once. The same CDR3 arises from other DNA sequences in this sample as well. The chain combines TRBV2 with TRBJ1-5; D perhaps matches TRBD1 (5 bases). CDR1 is SNHLY, CDR2 FYNNEI, per germline. The CDR3 extends over 14 amino acids. Deletions cut 2 bases from V and 5 bases from J, with 10 bases between. The CDR3 here is CASSESRADQPQHF. DNA of the CDR3: TGTGCCAGCAGTGAATCCAGGGCAGATCAGCCCCAGCATTTT. Complete variable domain (other parts from reference TRBV2 and TRBJ1-5): EPEVTQTPSHQVTQMGQEVILRCVPISNHLYFYWYRQILGQKVEFLVSFYNNEISEKSEIFDDQFSVERPDGSNFTLKIRSTKLEDSAMYFCASSESRADQPQHFGDGTRLSIL.

The chain carries TRBV11-2 and TRBJ1-6; no clear D. CDR3 length: 12 residues. Germline V gene sequence: CDR1 SGHAT, CDR2 FQNNGV. V lost 5 bases, J lost 5 bases, and 4 bases lay in between. The CDR3 DNA reads as TGTGCCAGCAGCCAGGATAATTCACCCCTCCACTTT. Translated: CASSQDNSPLHF.

The chain has TRBV27 and TRBJ1-6; 7 bases are a match to TRBD1. V shed 2 bases, J shed 1 base, and the junction held 2 bases outside the gene matches. The CDR3 has 16 residues. Looked up from germline, CDR1 is MNHEY and CDR2 is SMNVEV (reference sequence). DNA for the CDR3: TGTGCCAGCAGTTTACAGGGGGGTTCCTATAATTCACCCCTCCACTTT. This translates into CASSLQGGSYNSPLHF.

Comment on this clone: Other nucleotide sequences in the sample specify the same CDR3. The V call is TRBV24-1, the J call TRBJ2-1; TRBD2 matches at 7 bases. V gave up 6 bases and J gave up 3 bases; unmatched junction bases: 4. This CDR3 contains 14 residues. Germline CDR1 reads KGHDR; CDR2 reads SFDVKD. The CDR3: CATSPAGSYNEQFF. CDR3 in DNA: TGTGCCACCAGTCCAGCGGGAAGCTACAATGAGCAGTTCTTC.